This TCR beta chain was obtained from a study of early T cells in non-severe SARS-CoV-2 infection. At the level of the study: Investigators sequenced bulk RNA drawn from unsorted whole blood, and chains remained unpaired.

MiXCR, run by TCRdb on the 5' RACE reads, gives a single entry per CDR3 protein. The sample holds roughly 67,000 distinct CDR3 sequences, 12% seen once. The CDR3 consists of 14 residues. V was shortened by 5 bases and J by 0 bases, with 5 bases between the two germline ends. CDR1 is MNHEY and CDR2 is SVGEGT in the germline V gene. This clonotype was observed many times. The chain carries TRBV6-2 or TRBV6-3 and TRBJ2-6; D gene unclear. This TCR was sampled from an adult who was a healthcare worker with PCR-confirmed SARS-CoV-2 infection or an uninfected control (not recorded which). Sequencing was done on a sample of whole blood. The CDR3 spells CASSRSSGANVLTF. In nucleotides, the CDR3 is TGTGCCAGCAGTCGAAGCTCTGGGGCCAACGTCCTGACTTTC.